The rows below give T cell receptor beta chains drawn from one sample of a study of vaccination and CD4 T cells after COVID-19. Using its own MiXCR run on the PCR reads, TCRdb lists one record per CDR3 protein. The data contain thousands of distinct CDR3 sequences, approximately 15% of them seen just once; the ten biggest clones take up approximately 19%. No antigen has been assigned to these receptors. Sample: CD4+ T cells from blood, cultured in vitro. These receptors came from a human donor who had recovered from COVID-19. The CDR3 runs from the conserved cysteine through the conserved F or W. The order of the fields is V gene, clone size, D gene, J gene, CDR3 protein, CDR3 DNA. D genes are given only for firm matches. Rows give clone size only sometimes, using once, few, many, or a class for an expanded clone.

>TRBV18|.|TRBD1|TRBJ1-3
CASSRGQGQTNTIYF
TGTGCCAGCTCCAGGGGACAGGGGCAAACGAACACCATATATTTT
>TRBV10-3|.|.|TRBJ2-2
CAISVAAGQGELFF
TGTGCCATCAGTGTGGCGGCGGGGCAGGGGGAGCTGTTTTTT
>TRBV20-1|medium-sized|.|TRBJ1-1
CSARIRWDTEAFF
TGCAGTGCTAGAATTAGGTGGGACACTGAAGCTTTCTTT
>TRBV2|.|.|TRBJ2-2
CASSEAWAGTGELFF
TGTGCCAGCAGTGAAGCGTGGGCTGGGACCGGGGAGCTGTTTTTT
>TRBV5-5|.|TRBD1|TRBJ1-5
CASSFDTGGGQPQHF
TGTGCCAGCAGCTTTGACACAGGGGGCGGTCAGCCCCAGCATTTT
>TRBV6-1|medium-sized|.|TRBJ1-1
CASRETGSTEAFF
TGTGCCAGCAGGGAGACAGGTAGCACTGAAGCTTTCTTT
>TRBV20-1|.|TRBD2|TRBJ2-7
CSARGLAGSYEQYF
TGCAGTGCTAGAGGACTAGCGGGGTCCTACGAGCAGTACTTC
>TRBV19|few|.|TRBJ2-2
CASSMNRVAGELFF
TGTGCCAGTAGTATGAACAGGGTTGCCGGGGAGCTGTTTTTT
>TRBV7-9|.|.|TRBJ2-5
CACLRGGGETQYF
TGTGCCTGCCTCAGGGGGGGCGGAGAGACCCAGTACTTC
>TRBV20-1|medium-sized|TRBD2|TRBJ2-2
CSATGGANTGELFF
TGCAGTGCTACGGGGGGGGCGAACACCGGGGAGCTGTTTTTT
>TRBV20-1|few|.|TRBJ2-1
CSATLGLTFPHNEQFF
TGCAGTGCTACCCTGGGCCTCACGTTCCCCCACAATGAGCAGTTCTTC
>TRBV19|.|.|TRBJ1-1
CASSRVATEAFF
TGTGCCAGTAGCCGTGTGGCCACTGAAGCTTTCTTT
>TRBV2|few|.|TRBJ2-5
CASSERETQYF
TGTGCCAGCAGTGAGAGGGAGACCCAGTACTTC
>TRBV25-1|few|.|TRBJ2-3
CASSEGGFTSTDTQYF
TGTGCCAGCAGTGAAGGAGGGTTTACTAGCACAGATACGCAGTATTTT
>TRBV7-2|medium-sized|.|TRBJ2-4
CASSFASNIQYF
TGTGCCAGCAGCTTCGCGAGTAACATTCAGTACTTC
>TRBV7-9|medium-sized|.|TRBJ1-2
CASSQGYRDYGYTF
TGTGCCAGCAGCCAGGGGTATCGGGACTATGGCTACACCTTC
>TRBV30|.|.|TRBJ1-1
CAWIFGPRKTEAFF
TGTGCCTGGATTTTTGGCCCAAGGAAGACTGAAGCTTTCTTT
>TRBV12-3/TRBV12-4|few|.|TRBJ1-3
CAIAEAFSGNTIYF
TGTGCCATCGCGGAGGCGTTCTCTGGAAACACCATATATTTT
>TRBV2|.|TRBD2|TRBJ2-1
CASRGRVYNEQFF
TGTGCCAGCAGGGGGAGGGTCTACAATGAGCAGTTCTTC
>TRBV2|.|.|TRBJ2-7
CASRRTDNSYEQYF
TGTGCCAGCCGCCGGACAGATAACTCCTACGAGCAGTACTTC
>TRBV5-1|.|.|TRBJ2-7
CASSPRTVSYEQYF
TGCGCCAGCAGCCCACGGACTGTCTCCTACGAGCAGTACTTC
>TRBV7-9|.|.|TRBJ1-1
CASSPDGKMNTEAFF
TGTGCCAGCAGCCCCGACGGAAAAATGAACACTGAAGCTTTCTTT
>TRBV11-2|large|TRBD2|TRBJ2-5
CASSPGGTSVETQYF
TGTGCCAGCAGCCCAGGGGGGACTAGCGTTGAGACCCAGTACTTC
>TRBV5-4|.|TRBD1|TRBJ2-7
CASSFGQAYEQYF
TGTGCCAGCAGCTTTGGACAGGCCTACGAGCAGTACTTC
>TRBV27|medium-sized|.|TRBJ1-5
CASSLAGSNQPQHF
TGTGCCAGCAGTTTAGCAGGAAGCAATCAGCCCCAGCATTTT
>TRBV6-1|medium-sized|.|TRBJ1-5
CASSEIRNQPQHF
TGTGCCAGCAGTGAAATAAGGAATCAGCCCCAGCATTTT
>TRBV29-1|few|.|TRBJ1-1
CSVFGWMNTEAFF
TGCAGCGTTTTTGGTTGGATGAACACTGAAGCTTTCTTT
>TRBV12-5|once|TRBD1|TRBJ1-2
CASGLVGGTGPTNYGYTF
TGTGCTAGTGGTTTGGTTGGCGGGACAGGGCCTACTAACTATGGCTACACCTTC
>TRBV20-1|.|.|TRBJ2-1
CSAREDYYNEQFF
TGCAGTGCTAGAGAGGACTACTACAATGAGCAGTTCTTC
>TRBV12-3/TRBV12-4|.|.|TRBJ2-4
CASSLYPPPAPIQYF
TGTGCCAGCAGCTTATATCCCCCCCCGGCCCCCATTCAGTACTTC
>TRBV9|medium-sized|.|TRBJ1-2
CASSVEEGLGYGYTF
TGTGCCAGCAGCGTAGAAGAGGGGCTGGGCTATGGCTACACCTTC
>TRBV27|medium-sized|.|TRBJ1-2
CASRPGYTF
TGTGCCAGCAGGCCGGGCTACACCTTC
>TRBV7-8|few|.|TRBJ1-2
CASSLVYAPGYGYTF
TGTGCCAGCAGCTTAGTCTACGCGCCAGGGTACGGCTACACCTTC
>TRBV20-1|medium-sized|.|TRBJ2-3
CSAIDTYTDTQYF
TGCAGTGCTATAGACACGTACACAGATACGCAGTATTTT
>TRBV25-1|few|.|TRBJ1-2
CASRRGGDGYTF
TGTGCCAGCCGGAGGGGGGGCGATGGCTACACCTTC
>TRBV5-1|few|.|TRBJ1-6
CASSLDVSSTSPLHF
TGCGCCAGCAGCTTGGACGTAAGCAGTACCTCACCCCTCCACTTT
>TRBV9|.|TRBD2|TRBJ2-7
CASSVGSGGSYEQYF
TGTGCCAGCAGCGTAGGGAGCGGGGGATCCTACGAGCAGTACTTC
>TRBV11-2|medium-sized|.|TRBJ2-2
CASSLRGAVRTGELFF
TGTGCCAGCAGCCTTCGGGGGGCCGTCAGGACCGGGGAGCTGTTTTTT
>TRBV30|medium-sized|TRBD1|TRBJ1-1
CAWSRTGGDTEAFF
TGTGCCTGGAGCCGGACAGGGGGTGACACTGAAGCTTTCTTT
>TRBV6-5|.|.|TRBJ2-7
CASSYKGQDYEQYF
TGTGCCAGCAGTTATAAAGGGCAGGACTACGAGCAGTACTTC
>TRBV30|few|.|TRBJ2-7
CAWSVKRKTYEQYF
TGTGCCTGGAGTGTCAAGCGCAAGACCTACGAGCAGTACTTC
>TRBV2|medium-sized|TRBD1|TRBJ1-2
CASSADRGRHGYTF
TGTGCCAGCAGCGCCGACAGGGGGCGTCATGGCTACACCTTC
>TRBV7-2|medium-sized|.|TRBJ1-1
CASSLARKSTMEAREAFF
TGTGCCAGCAGCCTCGCCCGCAAATCCACTATGGAAGCCCGTGAAGCTTTCTTT
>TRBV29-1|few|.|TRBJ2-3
CSSLRVGGLRNEDTQYF
TGCAGCTCCCTACGGGTGGGGGGACTCCGTAATGAAGATACGCAGTATTTT
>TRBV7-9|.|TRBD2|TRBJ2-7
CASSSEPGLAGPQQYF
TGTGCCAGCAGCTCCGAGCCGGGACTAGCGGGGCCCCAGCAGTACTTC
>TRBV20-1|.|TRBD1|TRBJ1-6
CSARPGQGESPLHF
TGCAGTGCTAGACCGGGACAGGGGGAATCACCCCTCCACTTT